This passage covers 11 T cell receptor beta chains from one sample sequenced in a study of T cell responses to AZD1222 COVID-19 vaccine (dated by TCRdb to the early 2020s). The sample's time point label, decoded: baseline before first vaccination. The library was obtained by the immunoSEQ multiplex PCR assay. TCRdb limited this immuneACCESS table to in-frame rearrangements with V and J called. A share of clones is missing; checked studies link under half to unresolved V genes, and the rest is unexplained. The sample yields 150,000 to 200,000 clones; around 94% were counted once. The ten most abundant clones make up approximately 0.64% of the sample. Sequenced here: peripheral blood, sampled on day 0 of AZD1222 vaccination. These TCRs come from an adult in good health.

This chain connects TRBV10-1 to TRBJ2-1; D gene unclear. This CDR3 spans 16 amino acids. V was cut by 2 bases and J by 1 base, with 12 bases left in between. CDR1 and CDR2 (germline): WNHNN, SYGVQD (reference sequence). CDR3 protein: CASSELVGASYNEQFF. CDR3 nucleotide sequence: TGCGCCAGCAGTGAGCTGGTCGGAGCGTCCTACAATGAGCAGTTCTTC.

The rearrangement links TRBV5-6 to TRBJ2-1; TRBD2 matches 15 bases. This CDR3 region has 19 residues. With V trimmed by 4 bases and J by 6 bases, 14 bases remained unmatched. The germline V gene has CDR1 SGHDT and CDR2 YYEEEE. CDR3 protein: CASSVNLGLAGGPGNEQFF. In nucleotides, the CDR3 is TGTGCCAGCAGCGTTAACTTAGGACTAGCGGGAGGGCCAGGCAATGAGCAGTTCTTC.

V and J are TRBV7-6 and TRBJ2-3, with 11 positions matching TRBD2. Per germline, CDR1 SGHVS and CDR2 FNYEAQ. The CDR3 has 18 amino acids. The J segment lost 3 bases and the V segment lost 6 bases, leaving 14 bases of the junction unmatched. The CDR3 DNA follows: TGTGCCAGCAGTTATATTCTAGCGGGAGGAATTAGAACAGATACGCAGTATTTT. Encoded protein: CASSYILAGGIRTDTQYF.

The CDR3 protein is CASSQVILEPQHF. As DNA, the CDR3 is TGCGCCAGCAGCCAAGTCATTCTGGAGCCCCAGCATTTT. V and J are TRBV4-1 and TRBJ1-5; D unclear. The CDR3 spans 13 residues. Trimming shortened V by 1 base and J by 8 bases, and 9 bases separated the two germline ends. Germline-derived CDR1 and CDR2 are MGHRA and YSYEKL.

The chain couples TRBV28 to TRBJ1-2, with D uncertain. Trimming pared 6 bases from V and 2 bases from J, leaving 16 bases between. CDR1 and CDR2 (germline): MDHEN, SYDVKM. The CDR3 covers 15 residues. The CDR3 protein is CASSPPPERNYGYTF. The CDR3 coding sequence is TGTGCCAGCAGCCCTCCCCCCGAGAGAAACTATGGCTACACCTTC.

The chain employs TRBV4-1 and TRBJ1-4; the match to TRBD1 covers 7 bases. In germline, CDR1 is MGHRA, CDR2 YSYEKL. CDR3 length: 18 residues. The junction had 11 bases not matched to a gene; V was cut back by 4 bases and J by 0 bases. The chain's CDR3 is CASSPQRWQGATNEKLFF. Written as DNA, the CDR3 is TGCGCCAGCAGCCCACAAAGGTGGCAGGGGGCAACTAATGAAAAACTGTTTTTT.

The rearrangement links TRBV3-1 (or the pseudogene TRBV3-2) to TRBJ1-2; D may be TRBD1 (6 bases). The CDR3 is made up of 12 amino acids. V was shortened by 0 bases and J by 8 bases, with 7 bases between the two germline ends. CDR1 LGHDT and CDR2 YNNKEL come from the germline V gene (reference sequence). In DNA form, the CDR3 reads TGTGCCAGCAGCCAAGAAGGACAGGGCTACACCTTC. This translates into CASSQEGQGYTF.

This chain connects TRBV5-5 to TRBJ1-5; 7 bases are shared with TRBD1. J was trimmed by 4 bases and V by 0 bases; bases with no gene match: 4. Germline V gene lookup returns CDR1 SGHKS and CDR2 YYEKEE (reference sequence). CDR3 size: 15 residues. As DNA, the CDR3 is TGTGCCAGCAGCTTGGGCGGGACAGCTAATCAGCCCCAGCATTTT. Translating gives CASSLGGTANQPQHF.

The sample holds one count of this clone. This sequence joins TRBV12-3 or TRBV12-4 and TRBJ2-7; D is ambiguous. The CDR3 runs 13 residues. V lost 3 bases and J 0 bases, leaving 6 bases between the germline ends. The CDR3 DNA follows: TGTGCCAGCAGTTTTGGAAGCTCCTACGAGCAGTACTTC. It is translated as CASSFGSSYEQYF.

This rearrangement joins TRBV19 to TRBJ2-3; D may be TRBD1 or TRBD2 (5 bases each). The length of the CDR3 is 12 residues. The germline V gene encodes CDR1 LNHDA and CDR2 SQIVND (reference sequence). Trimming removed 9 bases at V and 7 bases at J, with 14 bases between. The CDR3, as DNA: TGTGCCAGCAAGTTACCGGGGCATACGCAGTATTTT. It specifies CASKLPGHTQYF.

The chain couples TRBV15 to TRBJ1-1; 8 bases map to TRBD1. Germline assignment: CDR1 LNHNV and CDR2 YYDKDF (reference sequence). The length of the CDR3 is 17 residues. V gave up 0 bases and J gave up 6 bases; unmatched junction bases: 12. The DNA for the CDR3 is TGTGCCACCAGCAGAGATCGGGCGGGGACAGGTGACTCTGAAGCTTTCTTT. The encoded protein is CATSRDRAGTGDSEAFF.